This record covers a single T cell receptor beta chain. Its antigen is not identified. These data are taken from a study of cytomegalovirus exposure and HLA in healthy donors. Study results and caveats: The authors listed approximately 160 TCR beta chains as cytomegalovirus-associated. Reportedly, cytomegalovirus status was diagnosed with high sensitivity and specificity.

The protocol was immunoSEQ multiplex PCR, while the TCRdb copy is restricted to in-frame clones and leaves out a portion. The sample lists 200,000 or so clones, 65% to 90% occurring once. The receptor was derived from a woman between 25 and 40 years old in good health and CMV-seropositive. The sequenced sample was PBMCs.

The CDR3: CASSPPGLAGLGDTQYF. The CDR3 DNA sequence: TGTGCCAGCAGTCCCCCGGGACTAGCGGGATTGGGAGATACGCAGTATTTT. This rearrangement joins TRBV28 to TRBJ2-3, with 13 bases matching TRBD2. CDR1 is MDHEN and CDR2 is SYDVKM in the germline V gene. With V trimmed by 5 bases and J by 5 bases, 10 bases remained unmatched. The length of the CDR3 is 17 residues.